This T cell receptor (beta chain) was identified during a study of persistence of HIV-infected CD4 T cells. The stimulus was an HIV-1 Gag 15-mer peptide pool, 1 ug/peptide/mL. Sorted nonresponding memory CD4+ T cells were CD40L-negative, CD69-negative, CD45RO-high. Suppressive ART was started during chronic HIV-1 infection in these adults. Concerning this clone: Its specificity is unknown.

The immunoSEQ assay was version 4, run in survey mode. The method was immunoSEQ multiplex PCR; TCRdb's version includes in-frame clones alone and lacks a portion of them. The data show 30,000 or so clones, about four fifths seen once. V dropped 3 bases and J dropped 6 bases, with 10 bases sitting between them. The CDR3 length is 13 residues. Germline V gene lookup returns CDR1 SEHNR and CDR2 FQNEAQ (reference sequence). This receptor was obtained from an adult woman with HIV who was CMV-seropositive. The source material was CD4+ T cells sorted from PBMCs after 18-hour stimulation, sampled from a patient who received antiretroviral therapy. The rearrangement uses TRBV7-9 and TRBJ2-3, with D hard to call. CDR3 nucleotides: TGTGCCAGCAGCTTCGGGTATCTGGATACGCAGTATTTT. The encoded protein is CASSFGYLDTQYF.